The next 29 T cell receptor beta chains were all read from a single sample in a study of glioma-infiltrating T cells. Amplification of TCR alpha and beta CDR3 regions from RNA used iRepertoire nested multiplex PCR. MiXCR, run by TCRdb on the multiplex PCR reads, gives a single entry per CDR3 protein. Here the sample spans over 140,000 distinct CDR3 sequences, roughly 43% being singletons. Sample: glioma tissue, nonneoplastic brain tissue, or PBMCs (not recorded which). These receptors all stem from a human donor with low-grade glioma or glioblastoma, undergoing nonglioma brain surgery, or in good health (not recorded which).

This clonotype was found many times. The V gene is TRBV7-2, the J gene TRBJ2-7, with a possible D match to TRBD1 (5 bases). CDR3 length: 13 residues. Trimming removed 5 bases at V and 3 bases at J, with 11 bases between. CDR1 and CDR2 from the germline V gene are SGHTA and FQGNSA. CDR3 DNA sequence: TGTGCCAGCAGCCCAGGGTATGGCTACGAGCAGTACTTC. Its protein product is CASSPGYGYEQYF.

There are a few counts of this clonotype. The chain is built from TRBV6-2 or TRBV6-3 and TRBJ2-3; a weak D match, TRBD1 (6 bases). This CDR3 has 13 residues. Germline lookup yields CDR1 MNHEY and CDR2 SVGEGT. With 4 bases removed from V and 6 bases from J, the gap between germline ends came to 11 bases. As DNA, the CDR3 is TGTGCCAGCAGTTCAGGGGCCCCGGATACGCAGTATTTT. Translation gives CASSSGAPDTQYF.

This clonotype was detected a few times. The gene calls are TRBV6-1 and TRBJ2-7, with a possible D match to TRBD1 (5 bases). This CDR3 spans 13 amino acids. CDR1 and CDR2 from the germline V gene are MNHNS and SASEGT. Trimming stripped 8 bases from V and 3 bases from J, with 14 bases between. CDR3 DNA: TGTGCCAGCGGTCCAGGGATCGGCTACGAGCAGTACTTC. Its translation is CASGPGIGYEQYF.

This sequence joins TRBV6-5 and TRBJ2-1; D perhaps matches TRBD1 (5 bases). This CDR3 spans 16 amino acids. Germline-derived CDR1 and CDR2 are MNHEY and SVGAGI. V was clipped by 5 bases and J by 2 bases, with 16 bases between them. The chain's CDR3 is CASSEQAFAPYNEQFF. CDR3 DNA: TGTGCCAGCAGTGAACAGGCTTTTGCCCCCTACAATGAGCAGTTCTTC.

This clonotype has a count of ten or more. The V call is TRBV7-3, the J call TRBJ1-1; D is unclear. Germline V gene data show CDR1 as SGHTA and CDR2 as FQGTGA. This CDR3 is 13 amino acids long. Trimming removed 5 bases from V and 2 bases from J, with 9 bases in between. CDR3 nucleotides: TGTGCCAGCAGCCCAGGACCAAACACTGAAGCTTTCTTT. Amino acid sequence: CASSPGPNTEAFF. Variable domain in full (rest from reference TRBV7-3 and TRBJ1-1): GAGVSQTPSNKVTEKGKYVELRCDPISGHTALYWYRQSLGQGPEFLIYFQGTGAADDSGLPNDRFFAVRPEGSVSTLKIQRTERGDSAVYLCASSPGPNTEAFFGQGTRLTVV.

This clonotype has more than one count but fewer than ten. The V call is TRBV27, the J call TRBJ2-3; D is uncertain. CDR1 MNHEY and CDR2 SMNVEV come from the germline V gene (reference sequence). Trimming removed 8 bases from V and 2 bases from J, with 20 bases in between. This CDR3 spans 16 amino acids. The CDR3 spells CASGLTIQALTDTQYF. The CDR3 bases are TGTGCCAGCGGGCTCACTATCCAGGCCCTCACAGATACGCAGTATTTT.

This chain joins TRBV20-1 and TRBJ1-2; D remains unclear. In germline, CDR1 is DFQATT, CDR2 SNEGSKA (reference sequence). CDR3 length equals 15 residues. The V end was cut by 0 bases, the J end by 5 bases, with 16 bases between. The CDR3 is CSARDFQPGGYGYTF. Written as DNA, the CDR3 is TGCAGTGCTAGAGATTTCCAGCCGGGCGGTTATGGCTACACCTTC.

This clonotype has more than one count but fewer than ten. This sequence joins TRBV7-2 and TRBJ2-5, with D perhaps matching TRBD1 (6 bases). Germline V gives CDR1 SGHTA, CDR2 FQGNSA. CDR3 size: 14 residues. Between the trimmed V and J ends, which lost 4 bases and 5 bases, there was a span of 14 bases. The DNA for the CDR3 is TGTGCCAGCAGCTATACAGGGATCGGGGAGACCCAGTACTTC. Its translation is CASSYTGIGETQYF.

The V gene is TRBV18, the J gene TRBJ2-1; 10 bases fit TRBD2. The germline V gene has CDR1 KGHSH and CDR2 LQKENI. V lost 3 bases and J lost 4; bases outside the gene matches: 6. The CDR3 runs 16 residues. CDR3 loop: CASSPESGGGYNEQFF. CDR3 DNA sequence: TGTGCCAGCTCACCGGAGAGCGGGGGGGGTTACAATGAGCAGTTCTTC. Combining the CDR3 with reference TRBV18 and TRBJ2-1 gives the whole variable domain NAGVMQNPRHLVRRRGQEARLRCSPMKGHSHVYWYRQLPEEGLKFMVYLQKENIIDESGMPKERFSAEFPKEGPSILRIQQVVRGDSAAYFCASSPESGGGYNEQFFGPGTRLTVL.

This clonotype was counted ten times or more. The chain uses TRBV4-1 and TRBJ2-7; D is uncertain. The V gene lost 0 bases and the J gene lost 1 base, with 7 bases spanning the gap. Germline CDR1 MGHRA, CDR2 YSYEKL. The CDR3 is 14 amino acids. CDR3: CASSQEYGSYEQYF. The CDR3 DNA reads as TGCGCCAGCAGCCAAGAATACGGATCCTACGAGCAGTACTTC.

The chain carries TRBV9 and TRBJ2-1, with 7 bases aligning to TRBD1. The V gene's germline CDR1 is SGDLS and CDR2 YYNGEE. The CDR3 length is 14 residues. V dropped 3 bases and J dropped 7; count of bases not matched to a gene: 7. CDR3 DNA sequence: TGTGCCAGCAGCGCGTGGACAGGTGGAAATGAGCAGTTCTTC. This encodes CASSAWTGGNEQFF.

This chain joins TRBV28 and TRBJ1-2; TRBD1 matches 10 bases. The CDR3 has 12 amino acids. Unmatched junction bases numbered 5, after V lost 8 bases and J lost 8 bases. From germline, CDR1 is MDHEN and CDR2 SYDVKM. CDR3 nucleotide sequence: TGTGCCAGCGGGGGACAGGGGTACGGCTACACCTTC. This sequence encodes CASGGQGYGYTF.

This clonotype has a single count. This chain uses TRBV7-2 with TRBJ1-4, with TRBD1 matching over 9 bases. This CDR3 region has 16 residues. The J segment lost 3 bases and the V segment lost 1 base, leaving 3 bases of the junction unmatched. The germline CDR1 and CDR2 sequences are SGHTA and FQGNSA. CDR3 in amino acids: CASSLGGQGSNEKLFF. The CDR3 DNA reads TGTGCCAGCAGCTTAGGGGGACAGGGATCTAATGAAAAACTGTTTTTT.

The chain joins TRBV7-2 to TRBJ2-5; no clear D gene. The CDR3 runs to 13 residues. Germline loops: CDR1 SGHTA, CDR2 FQGNSA. V lost 6 bases, J lost 8 bases, and 16 bases lay in between. The CDR3 sequence is CASRPPGTDTQYF. Written as DNA, the CDR3 is TGTGCCAGCAGGCCCCCCGGCACAGATACCCAGTACTTC.

This clonotype occurred a few times. The V gene is TRBV6-1, the J gene TRBJ2-6, with D unclear. The CDR3 has 13 amino acids. V dropped 8 bases and J dropped 4 bases, with 9 bases sitting between them. Germline-derived CDR1 and CDR2 are MNHNS and SASEGT. The CDR3 DNA is TGTGCCAGCGGCCGAAAGGGGGCCAACGTCCTGACTTTC. Amino acid sequence: CASGRKGANVLTF.

The V call is TRBV24-1, the J call TRBJ2-1, with TRBD2 matching 12 bases. Unmatched junction bases numbered 9, after V lost 11 bases and J lost 2 bases. The germline gives CDR1 KGHDR, CDR2 SFDVKD. The CDR3 is 16 amino acids. For the CDR3, the DNA is TGTGCCAGCAGCTTAACTAGCGGGAGGCCCTACAATGAGCAGTTCTTC. Translating gives CASSLTSGRPYNEQFF.

This clonotype was detected only a few times. The chain combines TRBV6-1 with TRBJ1-5; the D gene is possibly TRBD1 (6 bases). The CDR3 covers 13 residues. V gave up 8 bases and J gave up 6 bases, with 14 bases separating them. Germline CDR1 reads MNHNS; CDR2 reads SASEGT. This chain's CDR3 is CASATGSPQPQHF. Here the CDR3 DNA reads TGTGCCAGCGCAACAGGGTCCCCTCAGCCCCAGCATTTT.

The chain's CDR3 is CASSIGTTTQPQHF. Written as DNA, the CDR3 is TGTGCCAGTAGTATAGGGACGACCACGCAGCCCCAGCATTTT. The chain employs TRBV19 and TRBJ1-5; D not certain. Trimming cost V 1 base and J 7 bases, with 11 bases left between them. CDR1 and CDR2 (germline): LNHDA, SQIVND (reference sequence). The CDR3 spans 14 residues.

This clonotype was counted between two and nine times. V is TRBV4-2 and J is TRBJ2-7, with a tentative D call TRBD1 (5 bases). The CDR3 consists of 11 residues. Looked up from germline, CDR1 is LGHNA and CDR2 is YNFKEQ. The V end lost 1 base, the J end lost 9 bases, and 7 bases lay between the germline ends. CDR3 DNA: TGTGCCAGCAGCCAAGCAGGGTCGCAGTACTTC. Protein product: CASSQAGSQYF.

Comments on this clonotype: The CDR3 carries no conserved terminal phenylalanine or tryptophan, so it likely arises from a read error. The CDR3 nucleotides read TGTGCCAGCAGCACTCATGGAGGGGAAGGCTACACCCTC. It encodes CASSTHGGEGYTL. The V gene is TRBV11-2, the J gene TRBJ1-2, with a possible D match to TRBD1 (5 bases). CDR1 and CDR2 (germline): SGHAT, FQNNGV. Between the trimmed V and J ends, which lost 5 bases and 8 bases, there was a span of 15 bases. The CDR3 has 13 amino acids.

Notes on this clonotype: Its ends do not fully match the called genes, so a read error is possible. This chain joins TRBV11-2 and TRBJ2-3; D is perhaps TRBD2 (5 bases). CDR1 is SGHAT, CDR2 FQNNGV, per germline. The CDR3 contains 17 residues. In nucleotides, the CDR3 is TGTGCCATCAGCTATCCCGAGGGTTTACCTAGCACAGATACGCAGTATTTT. It is translated as CAISYPEGLPSTDTQYF.

This chain connects TRBV20-1 to TRBJ2-3; possibly TRBD1 or TRBD2 for D (6 bases each). The CDR3 covers 14 residues. V was cut by 3 bases and J by 3 bases, with 13 bases left in between. Germline CDR1 reads DFQATT; CDR2 reads SNEGSKA (reference sequence). The CDR3 nucleotides read TGCAGTGCTAGCGGGGGCCTTAGGACAGATACGCAGTATTTT. Translation gives CSASGGLRTDTQYF.

This clonotype has more than one count but fewer than ten. Mismatch with germline at one junction end may stem from a read error. The rearrangement joins TRBV6-5 to TRBJ2-7, with a possible D match to TRBD2 (7 bases). Germline CDR1 MNHEY, CDR2 SVGAGI. This CDR3 contains 14 residues. The CDR3 nucleotides are TGTGCCAGCAGTGACTCGGGGGGCGTCAACGAGCAGTACTTC. Translating it yields CASSDSGGVNEQYF.

The chain joins TRBV4-3 to TRBJ2-3; weak D call: TRBD2 (6 bases). CDR1 and CDR2 from the germline V gene are LGHNA and YSLEER. Trimming took 0 bases from V and 6 from J, leaving 13 bases between them. The CDR3 runs 15 residues. The CDR3 bases are TGCGCCAGCAGCCAAGACGATAAGAGCGGGGATACGCAGTATTTT. This sequence encodes CASSQDDKSGDTQYF.

This rearrangement joins TRBV4-1 to TRBJ1-1; TRBD1 might be the D (6 bases). CDR1 MGHRA and CDR2 YSYEKL come from the germline V gene. Trimming took 0 bases from V and 4 from J, leaving 12 bases between them. This CDR3 has 15 residues. This chain's CDR3 is CASSQEPDRSTEAFF. CDR3 nucleotide sequence: TGCGCCAGCAGCCAAGAACCAGACAGGTCCACTGAAGCTTTCTTT.

The rearrangement links TRBV2 to TRBJ1-2; D is perhaps TRBD1 (6 bases). The CDR3 is 14 residues long. Trimming took off 5 bases at V and 2 bases at J, with 12 bases between the two ends. Germline CDR1 is SNHLY and CDR2 is FYNNEI. The CDR3 loop reads CASSLETGNYGYTF. As DNA, the CDR3 is TGTGCCAGCAGTTTGGAAACAGGGAACTATGGCTACACCTTC.

As concerns this clonotype: This may arise from a read error, as a much more abundant clone is one base away. The chain links TRBV20-1 to TRBJ2-7; D may correspond to TRBD1 or TRBD2 (5 bases each). The CDR3 sequence is 14 residues long. V dropped 0 bases and J dropped 9 bases, with 18 bases sitting between them. Germline V CDR1 and CDR2: DFQATT, SNEGSKA (reference sequence). CDR3 sequence: CSARDTSRDHGQYF. DNA for the CDR3: TGCAGTGCTAGAGACACGTCCCGGGACCATGGGCAGTACTTC.

This clonotype was picked up a small number of times. V usage is TRBV7-9 and J usage is TRBJ1-1; TRBD1 agrees at 7 bases. Per the germline V gene, CDR1 is SEHNR and CDR2 is FQNEAQ (reference sequence). The ends lost 4 bases at V and 1 base at J; junction bases unmatched: 9. This CDR3 is built from 16 residues. The CDR3 loop is CASSSRDSLGNTEAFF. Here the CDR3 DNA reads TGTGCCAGCAGCTCTAGGGACAGCCTAGGGAACACTGAAGCTTTCTTT.

This sequence joins TRBV6-6 and TRBJ1-3; D is uncertain. V lost 7 bases and J 3 bases, leaving 10 bases between the germline ends. The CDR3 runs to 13 residues. Germline V gives CDR1 MNHNY, CDR2 SVGAGI (reference sequence). The CDR3 bases are TGTGCCAGCATCGGTGTCGGTGGAAACACCATATATTTT. It translates to CASIGVGGNTIYF.